The text below deals with one TCR beta chain. The antigen this receptor binds is unknown. No much larger clone exists at a distance of one base, and base qualities are not known. The sample comes from a study of human T cells and chemical hapten exposure (dated by TCRdb to the early 2020s). Study-wide context: For sensitization, 2% DPC in acetone was applied to a roughly 2 cm by roughly 2 cm area of upper inner arm skin. Throughout the approximately 22-week study period, patients were also given weekly therapeutic DPC doses on the scalp. Patch tests used Finn chambers with 0.01% DPC on the upper back, scored after 6 days by International Contact Dermatitis Research Group standards. Most of the patients in the cohort were female, and the cohort covered alopecia areata with under or over 50% scalp involvement, alopecia totalis and alopecia universalis. Libraries were pooled for sequencing, and variation in per-sample TCR yields was attributed mainly to small differences in library volumes within the pool. This study followed changes in the peripheral blood TCR repertoire in vivo during primary and secondary sensitization of alopecia patients to the hapten diphenylcyclopropenone (DPC). Blood samples were taken from patients before sensitization (week 0) and then at 2, 6 and about 24 weeks after DPC sensitization. For TCR sequencing, blood came from approximately 29 alopecia patients at anywhere from one to four time points (pre-sensitization, 2, 6 and 24 weeks).

Library generation was performed with RACE. These reads were obtained on a NextSeq 500. Library preparation attached unique molecular identifiers to individual cDNA molecules for quantitative, reproducible TCR counting. Both TCR alpha and TCR beta chains were sequenced from each blood RNA sample. The published analysis was carried out like this. The median number of TCRs per sample was around 100,000, ranging from 23,224 to 690,600. The Decombinator software suite was used to annotate V, J and CDR3 in the TCR reads. Every sample was subsampled to the same number of TCRs (28,000) for the PS versus PT1 abundance plots. Expanded TCRs were defined as absent before sensitization and observed at least eight times at the 2-week time point. TCRdb passed the public sequencing reads through fastp at Q25 and MiXCR, retaining productive beta sequences. CDR3 protein sequences are deduplicated, and each keeps its most common genes and DNA. The V and J calls shown here were made by TCRdb, not taken from the authors' results. This sample lists 75,000 to 95,000 distinct CDR3 sequences; about 11% were detected once. Of the sample, about 3.5% falls within the top ten clones.

Points the paper makes about the study in general: Repeated subsampling changed both the strength of the expansion versus patch-test correlation and the threshold at which the correlation became significant. DPC sensitization did not change how many TCRs were above 1 in 1000 frequency, and no evidence was found of alterations in global repertoire structure. Patch test score was positively correlated with the number of PT1 expanded TCRs, with significance at thresholds 8, 16 and 32 but not at 4. Expanded TCRs formed significantly more large CDR3 similarity clusters than pre-sensitization or healthy control sets, consistent with antigen-driven responses. Alopecia, a presumed autoimmune disease, was present in all patients, so the immune response of the patients might differ from that of healthy individuals.

From V the trimming removes 7 bases and from J it removes 3 bases, while the gene matches leave 2 bases of the junction unaccounted for. The CDR3 sequence holds 13 residues, the cysteine and phenylalanine included. Kept here is only the CDR3 DNA, which spans 39 bases and is read in frame from base 1. The sample's time point label is to be understood as: patch test 1, 2 weeks after DPC sensitization. The treatment or condition label, read with the paper, signifies: therapeutic diphenylcyclopropenone sensitization with weekly scalp DPC. At each patch-test visit, blood was drawn before the patch test was applied. To be eligible, patients had to be aged 18 to 70, diagnosed with alopecia and judged suitable for DPC therapy, while pregnant patients were excluded. Total RNA was isolated from unfractionated whole blood collected in Tempus Blood RNA tubes.

The rearranged segments are TRBV12-3 or TRBV12-4 and TRBJ2-3, with 9 central nucleotides matching TRBD1. The sample consisted of whole blood, taken in connection with sensitization to the hapten diphenylcyclopropenone (DPC). The sequence came from a woman aged 60-70 years with alopecia areata. Some clones in this sample may be carry-over from other donors' samples. The bases read TGTGCCAGCACAGGACAGGGGACAGATACGCAGTATTTT. Translated, it reads CASTGQGTDTQYF.